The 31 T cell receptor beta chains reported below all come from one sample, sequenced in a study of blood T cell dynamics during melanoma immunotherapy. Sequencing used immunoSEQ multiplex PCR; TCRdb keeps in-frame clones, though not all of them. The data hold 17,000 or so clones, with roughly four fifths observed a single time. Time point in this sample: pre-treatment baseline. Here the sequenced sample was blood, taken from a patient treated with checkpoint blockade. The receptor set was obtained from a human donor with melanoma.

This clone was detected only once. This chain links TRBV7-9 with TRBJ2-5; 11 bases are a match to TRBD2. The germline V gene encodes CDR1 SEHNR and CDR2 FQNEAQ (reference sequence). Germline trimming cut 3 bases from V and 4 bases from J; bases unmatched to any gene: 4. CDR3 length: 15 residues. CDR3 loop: CASSLTSGMGETQYF. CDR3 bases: TGTGCCAGCAGCTTGACTAGCGGGATGGGAGAGACCCAGTACTTC. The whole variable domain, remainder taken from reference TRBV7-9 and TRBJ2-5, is DTGVSQNPRHKITKRGQNVTFRCDPISEHNRLYWYRQTLGQGPEFLTYFQNEAQLEKSRLLSDRFSAERPKGSFSTLEIQRTEQGDSAMYLCASSLTSGMGETQYFGPGTRLLVL.

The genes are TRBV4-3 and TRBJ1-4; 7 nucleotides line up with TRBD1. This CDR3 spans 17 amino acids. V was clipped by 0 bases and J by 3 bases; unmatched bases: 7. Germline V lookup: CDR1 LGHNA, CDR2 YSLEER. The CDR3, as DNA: TGCGCCAGCAGCCAAGACCCCCAGGGGGGGTCTAATGAAAAACTGTTTTTT. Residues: CASSQDPQGGSNEKLFF.

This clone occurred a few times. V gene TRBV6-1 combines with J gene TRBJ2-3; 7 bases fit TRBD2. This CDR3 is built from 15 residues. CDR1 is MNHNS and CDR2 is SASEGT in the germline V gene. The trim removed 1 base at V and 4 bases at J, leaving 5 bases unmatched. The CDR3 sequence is CASSEELGRADTQYF. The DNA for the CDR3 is TGTGCCAGCAGTGAAGAATTGGGGAGGGCAGATACGCAGTATTTT.

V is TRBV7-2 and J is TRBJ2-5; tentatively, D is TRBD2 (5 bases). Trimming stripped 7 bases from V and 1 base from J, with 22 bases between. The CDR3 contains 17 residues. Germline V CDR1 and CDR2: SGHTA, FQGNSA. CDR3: CASTRTPQTGSQETQYF. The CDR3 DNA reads TGTGCCAGCACACGCACCCCCCAAACGGGGAGCCAAGAGACCCAGTACTTC.

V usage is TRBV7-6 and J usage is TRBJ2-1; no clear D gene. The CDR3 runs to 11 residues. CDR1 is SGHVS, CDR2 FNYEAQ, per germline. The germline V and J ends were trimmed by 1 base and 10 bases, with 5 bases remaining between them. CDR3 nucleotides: TGTGCCAGCAGCTTAGGTCGGGAGCAGTTCTTC. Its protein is CASSLGREQFF.

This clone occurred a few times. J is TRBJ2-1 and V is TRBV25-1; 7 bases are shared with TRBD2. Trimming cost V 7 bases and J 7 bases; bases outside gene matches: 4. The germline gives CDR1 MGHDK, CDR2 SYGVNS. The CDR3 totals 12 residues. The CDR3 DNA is TGTGCCAGCAAGCGGGGTGGGAATGAGCAGTTCTTC. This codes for CASKRGGNEQFF. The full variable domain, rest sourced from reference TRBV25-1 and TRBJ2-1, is EADIYQTPRYLVIGTGKKITLECSQTMGHDKMYWYQQDPGMELHLIHYSYGVNSTEKGDLSSESTVSRIRTEHFPLTLESARPSHTSQYLCASKRGGNEQFFGPGTRLTVL.

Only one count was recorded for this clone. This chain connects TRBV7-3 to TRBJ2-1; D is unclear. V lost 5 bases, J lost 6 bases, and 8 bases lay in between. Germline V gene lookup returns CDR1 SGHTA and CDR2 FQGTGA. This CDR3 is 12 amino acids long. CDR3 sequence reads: CASSPTPNEQFF. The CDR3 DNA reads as TGTGCCAGCAGCCCGACCCCCAATGAGCAGTTCTTC.

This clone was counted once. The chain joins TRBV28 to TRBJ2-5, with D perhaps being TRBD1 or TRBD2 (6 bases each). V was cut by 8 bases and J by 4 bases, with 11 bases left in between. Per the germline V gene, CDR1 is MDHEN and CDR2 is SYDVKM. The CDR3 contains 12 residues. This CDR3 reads CASREGGETQYF. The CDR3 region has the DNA TGTGCCAGCCGTGAGGGGGGAGAGACCCAGTACTTC.

CDR3 residues: CASSLSLGSESEQFF. The CDR3 DNA sequence: TGTGCCAGCAGCCTTTCACTAGGGTCGGAGTCCGAGCAGTTCTTC. The V call is TRBV9, the J call TRBJ2-1; TRBD2 might be the D (5 bases). Germline V CDR1 and CDR2: SGDLS, YYNGEE. The CDR3 totals 15 residues. V was pared by 4 bases and J by 10 bases, with 21 bases between.

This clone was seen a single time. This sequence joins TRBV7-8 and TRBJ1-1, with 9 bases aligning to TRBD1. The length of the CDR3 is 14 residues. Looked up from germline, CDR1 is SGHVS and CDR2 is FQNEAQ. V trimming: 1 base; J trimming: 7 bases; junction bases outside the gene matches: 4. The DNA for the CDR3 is TGTGCCAGCAGCTTAGGGGACAGGGATCGTGAAGCTTTCTTT. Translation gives CASSLGDRDREAFF.

The CDR3 region has the DNA TGTGCCAGCAGCTTAGTCCCTAGCGGGAGAAAGACCGGGGAGCTGTTTTTT. Translation gives CASSLVPSGRKTGELFF. The chain recombines TRBV11-2 with TRBJ2-2, with 10 bases identical to TRBD2. V was clipped by 1 base and J by 5 bases; unmatched bases: 7. Germline V CDR1 and CDR2: SGHAT, FQNNGV. The CDR3 is 17 amino acids.

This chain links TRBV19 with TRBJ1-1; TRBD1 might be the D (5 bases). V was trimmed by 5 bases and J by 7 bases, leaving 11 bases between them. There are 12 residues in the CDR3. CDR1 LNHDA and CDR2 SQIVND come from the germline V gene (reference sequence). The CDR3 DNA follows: TGTGCCAGTAGTTACGGGGCCAGTGAAGCTTTCTTT. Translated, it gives CASSYGASEAFF.

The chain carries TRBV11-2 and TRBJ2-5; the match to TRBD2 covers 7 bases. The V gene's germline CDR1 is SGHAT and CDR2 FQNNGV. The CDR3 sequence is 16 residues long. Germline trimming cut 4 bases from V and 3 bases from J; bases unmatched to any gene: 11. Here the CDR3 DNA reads TGTGCCAGCAGCTGGGGGGGTCTTGGGACCGAAGAGACCCAGTACTTC. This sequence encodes CASSWGGLGTEETQYF.

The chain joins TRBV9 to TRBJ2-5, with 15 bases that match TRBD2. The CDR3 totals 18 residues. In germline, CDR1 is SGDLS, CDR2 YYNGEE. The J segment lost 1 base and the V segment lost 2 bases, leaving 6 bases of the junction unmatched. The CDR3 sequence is CASSVKGLAGGTQETQYF. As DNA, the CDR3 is TGTGCCAGCAGCGTCAAAGGACTAGCGGGAGGGACCCAAGAGACCCAGTACTTC.

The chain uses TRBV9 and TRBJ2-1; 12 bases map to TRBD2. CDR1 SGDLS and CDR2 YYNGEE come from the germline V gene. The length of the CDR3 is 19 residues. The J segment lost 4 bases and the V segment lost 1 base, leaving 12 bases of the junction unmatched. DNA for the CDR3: TGTGCCAGCAGCGTAACCGGGACTAGCGGGTCCCCACTTTACAATGAGCAGTTCTTC. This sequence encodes CASSVTGTSGSPLYNEQFF.

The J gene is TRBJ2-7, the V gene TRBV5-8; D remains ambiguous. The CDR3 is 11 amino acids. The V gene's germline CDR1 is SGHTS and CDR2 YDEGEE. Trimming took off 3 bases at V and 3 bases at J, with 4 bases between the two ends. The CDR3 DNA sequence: TGTGCCAGCAGCTCCTTCTACGAGCAGTACTTC. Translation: CASSSFYEQYF.

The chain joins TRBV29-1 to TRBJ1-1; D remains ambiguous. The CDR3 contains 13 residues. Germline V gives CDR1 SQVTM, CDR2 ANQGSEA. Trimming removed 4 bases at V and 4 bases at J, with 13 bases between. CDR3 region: CSVGVGLGTEAFF. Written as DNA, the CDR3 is TGCAGCGTTGGTGTGGGCTTGGGCACTGAAGCTTTCTTT.

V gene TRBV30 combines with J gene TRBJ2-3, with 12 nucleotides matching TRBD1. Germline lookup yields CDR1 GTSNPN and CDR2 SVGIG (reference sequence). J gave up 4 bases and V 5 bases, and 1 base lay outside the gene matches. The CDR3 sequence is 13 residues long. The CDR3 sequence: CAWGTGGADTQYF. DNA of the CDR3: TGTGCCTGGGGGACAGGGGGCGCAGATACGCAGTATTTT.

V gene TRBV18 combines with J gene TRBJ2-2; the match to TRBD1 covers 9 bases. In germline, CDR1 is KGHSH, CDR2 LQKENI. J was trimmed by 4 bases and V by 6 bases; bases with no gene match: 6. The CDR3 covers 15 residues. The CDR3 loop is CASSTGTGTTGELFF. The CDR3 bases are TGTGCCAGCTCTACCGGGACAGGGACCACCGGGGAGCTGTTTTTT.

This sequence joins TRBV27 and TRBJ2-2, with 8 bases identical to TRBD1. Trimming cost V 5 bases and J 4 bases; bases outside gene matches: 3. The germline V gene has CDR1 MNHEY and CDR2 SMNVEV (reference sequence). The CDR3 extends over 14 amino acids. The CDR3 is CASSMGQVTGELFF. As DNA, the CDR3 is TGTGCCAGCAGTATGGGACAGGTCACCGGGGAGCTGTTTTTT.

The DNA for the CDR3 is TGTGCCTGGAGTTGGGCGGTGTCAGATACGCAGTATTTT. It is translated as CAWSWAVSDTQYF. This chain uses TRBV30 with TRBJ2-3; D is undetermined. The CDR3 totals 13 residues. Germline lookup yields CDR1 GTSNPN and CDR2 SVGIG (reference sequence). V lost 2 bases to trimming and J lost 4 bases, with 10 bases between them.

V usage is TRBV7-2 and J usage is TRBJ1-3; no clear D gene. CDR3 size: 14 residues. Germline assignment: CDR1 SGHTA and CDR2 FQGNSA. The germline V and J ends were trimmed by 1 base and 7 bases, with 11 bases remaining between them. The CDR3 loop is CASSLGRVGNTIYF. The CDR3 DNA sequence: TGTGCCAGCAGCTTAGGGAGGGTTGGGAACACCATATATTTT. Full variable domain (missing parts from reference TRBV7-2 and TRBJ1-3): GAGVSQSPSNKVTEKGKDVELRCDPISGHTALYWYRQSLGQGLEFLIYFQGNSAPDKSGLPSDRFSAERTGGSVSTLTIQRTQQEDSAVYLCASSLGRVGNTIYFGEGSWLTVV.

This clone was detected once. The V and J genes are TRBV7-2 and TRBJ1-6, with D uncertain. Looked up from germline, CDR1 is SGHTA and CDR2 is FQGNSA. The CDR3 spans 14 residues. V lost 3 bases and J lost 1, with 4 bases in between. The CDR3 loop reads CASSFRSYNSPLHF. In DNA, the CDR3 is TGTGCCAGCAGCTTTAGGTCCTATAATTCACCCCTCCACTTT. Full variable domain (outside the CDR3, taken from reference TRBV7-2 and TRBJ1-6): GAGVSQSPSNKVTEKGKDVELRCDPISGHTALYWYRQSLGQGLEFLIYFQGNSAPDKSGLPSDRFSAERTGGSVSTLTIQRTQQEDSAVYLCASSFRSYNSPLHFGNGTRLTVT.

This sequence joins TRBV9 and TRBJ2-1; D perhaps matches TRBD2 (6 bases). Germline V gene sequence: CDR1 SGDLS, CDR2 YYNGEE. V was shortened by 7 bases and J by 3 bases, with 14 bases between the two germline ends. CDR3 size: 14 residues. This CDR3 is CASSGGTFYNEQFF. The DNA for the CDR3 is TGTGCCAGCTCGGGCGGGACTTTCTACAATGAGCAGTTCTTC.

CDR3 DNA: TGCGCCAGCAGCCCTGAGGGGAATGGATATGGCTACACCTTC. Amino acids: CASSPEGNGYGYTF. This sequence joins TRBV5-1 and TRBJ1-2; D might be TRBD1 (5 bases). Germline CDR1 is SGHRS and CDR2 is YFSETQ. The CDR3 runs to 14 residues. Trimming shortened V by 4 bases and J by 5 bases, and 15 bases separated the two germline ends. Based on the CDR3 plus reference TRBV5-1 and TRBJ1-2, the full variable domain is KAGVTQTPRYLIKTRGQQVTLSCSPISGHRSVSWYQQTPGQGLQFLFEYFSETQRNKGNFPGRFSGRQFSNSRSEMNVSTLELGDSALYLCASSPEGNGYGYTFGSGTRLTVV.

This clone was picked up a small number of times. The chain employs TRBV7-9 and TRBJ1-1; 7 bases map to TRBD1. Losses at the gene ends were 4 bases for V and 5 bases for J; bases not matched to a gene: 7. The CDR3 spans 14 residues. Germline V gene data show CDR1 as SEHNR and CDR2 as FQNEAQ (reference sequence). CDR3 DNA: TGTGCCAGCAGCTATGCCGGGACAGCTACTGAAGCTTTCTTT. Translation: CASSYAGTATEAFF.

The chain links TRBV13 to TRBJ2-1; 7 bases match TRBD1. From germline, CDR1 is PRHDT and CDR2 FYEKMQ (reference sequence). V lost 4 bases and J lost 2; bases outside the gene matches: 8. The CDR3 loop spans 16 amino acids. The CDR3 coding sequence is TGTGCCAGCAGCTCGGGACAGAGTGAACCCTACAATGAGCAGTTCTTC. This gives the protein CASSSGQSEPYNEQFF.

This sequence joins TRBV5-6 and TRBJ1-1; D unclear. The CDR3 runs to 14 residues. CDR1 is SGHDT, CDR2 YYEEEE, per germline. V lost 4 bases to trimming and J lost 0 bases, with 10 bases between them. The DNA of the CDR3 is TGTGCCAGCAGCGAAAGATGGGTGAACACTGAAGCTTTCTTT. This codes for CASSERWVNTEAFF.

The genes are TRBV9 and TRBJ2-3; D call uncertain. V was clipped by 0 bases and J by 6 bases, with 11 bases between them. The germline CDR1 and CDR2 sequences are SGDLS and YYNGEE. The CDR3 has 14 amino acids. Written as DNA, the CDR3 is TGTGCCAGCAGCGTAGTCCAGGAAGGTGATACGCAGTATTTT. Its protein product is CASSVVQEGDTQYF.

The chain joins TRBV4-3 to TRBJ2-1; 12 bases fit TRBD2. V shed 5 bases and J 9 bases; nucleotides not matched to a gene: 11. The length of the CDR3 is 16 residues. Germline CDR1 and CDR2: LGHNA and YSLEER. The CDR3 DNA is TGCGCCAGCAGCGACGGGACTAGCGGGCTCGAGGGTGAGCAGTTCTTC. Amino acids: CASSDGTSGLEGEQFF.

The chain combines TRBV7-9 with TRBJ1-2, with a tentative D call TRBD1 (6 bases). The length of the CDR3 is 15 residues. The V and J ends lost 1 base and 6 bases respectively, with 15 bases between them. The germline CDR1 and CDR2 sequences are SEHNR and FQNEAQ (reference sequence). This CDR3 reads CASSLDRGPQDGYTF. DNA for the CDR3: TGTGCCAGCAGCTTAGATCGGGGGCCCCAAGATGGCTACACCTTC.